What follows are 27 T cell receptor beta chains derived from one specimen sequenced in a study of vaccination and CD4 T cells after COVID-19. Specified treatment: approximately 9-day PBMC culture with coronavirus spike peptide pools or control peptides (ViraFEST assay). No antigens are known for them. The Oncomine TCR Beta short-read assay sequenced DNA from cultured CD4+ T cells. Each CDR3 protein is one row after TCRdb ran MiXCR on the PCR reads. The repertoire holds some 20,000 distinct CDR3 sequences, with roughly two fifths as singletons. The specimen was CD4+ T cells from blood, cultured in vitro, collected before SARS-CoV-2 vaccination. The receptors come from a human donor who had recovered from COVID-19.

This clonotype was observed a handful of times. This sequence joins TRBV20-1 and TRBJ2-2, with a tentative D call TRBD2 (5 bases). Germline assignment: CDR1 DFQATT and CDR2 SNEGSKA (reference sequence). The germline V and J ends were trimmed by 1 base and 3 bases, with 9 bases remaining between them. This CDR3 region has 14 residues. In nucleotides, the CDR3 is TGCAGTGCTAGAGTTAGGGAGCACACCGGGGAGCTGTTTTTT. It encodes CSARVREHTGELFF.

The rearrangement uses TRBV25-1 and TRBJ1-1; no firm D call. Germline assignment: CDR1 MGHDK and CDR2 SYGVNS. The CDR3 covers 13 residues. The germline V and J ends were trimmed by 1 base and 6 bases, with 9 bases remaining between them. CDR3 DNA sequence: TGTGCCAGCAGTGAATTGGCCAGGCCTGAAGCTTTCTTT. Encoded protein: CASSELARPEAFF.

This clonotype was seen once. The V and J genes are TRBV10-3 and TRBJ2-7, with a weak D call TRBD1 (5 bases). Germline CDR1 and CDR2: ENHRY and SYGVKD. V shed 5 bases and J shed 4 bases, with 12 bases lying between them. This CDR3 has 13 residues. As DNA, the CDR3 is TGTGCCATCAGTAAACTGGACAAGTACGAGCAGTACTTC. Encoded protein: CAISKLDKYEQYF.

The chain carries TRBV28 and TRBJ1-1; weak D call: TRBD1 (6 bases). The germline gives CDR1 MDHEN, CDR2 SYDVKM. The CDR3 covers 14 residues. The V end was cut by 7 bases, the J end by 10 bases, with 22 bases between. The CDR3 DNA follows: TGTGCCAGCATTGTCGACAGGCGGGGGAGTGGAGCTTTCTTT. Translating it yields CASIVDRRGSGAFF.

V usage is TRBV19 and J usage is TRBJ2-3, with no clear D. V dropped 5 bases and J dropped 0 bases, with 6 bases sitting between them. The CDR3 length is 13 residues. Germline V gene sequence: CDR1 LNHDA, CDR2 SQIVND (reference sequence). The CDR3 reads CASSDDSTDTQYF. CDR3 bases: TGTGCCAGTAGTGACGATAGCACAGATACGCAGTATTTT.

The chain couples TRBV29-1 to TRBJ2-1; TRBD2 might be the D (5 bases). The V and J ends lost 6 bases and 0 bases respectively, with 9 bases between them. Germline V lookup: CDR1 SQVTM, CDR2 ANQGSEA. The CDR3 runs 13 residues. The CDR3 sequence is CSVEESSYNEQFF. DNA of the CDR3: TGCAGCGTGGAGGAGAGCTCCTACAATGAGCAGTTCTTC.

Here the CDR3 reads CASSSPSTGGFNYGYTF. DNA for the CDR3: TGTGCCAGCAGTTCCCCCTCGACAGGGGGATTTAACTATGGCTACACCTTC. The chain recombines TRBV12-3 or TRBV12-4 with TRBJ1-2, with TRBD1 identical over 9 bases. The CDR3 covers 17 residues. The V segment lost 4 bases and the J segment 1 base; nucleotides outside the gene matches: 10.

The V gene is TRBV10-3, the J gene TRBJ2-3, with 8 bases matching TRBD1. J gave up 2 bases and V 2 bases, and 3 bases lay outside the gene matches. This CDR3 contains 15 residues. The germline CDR1 and CDR2 sequences are ENHRY and SYGVKD. CDR3 residues: CAISENQGATDTQYF. In nucleotides, the CDR3 is TGTGCCATCAGTGAGAACCAGGGGGCCACAGATACGCAGTATTTT.

CDR3 sequence (DNA): TGTGCCAGCAGTTTGGAAGTTACTGGAAACACCATATATTTT. Translation gives CASSLEVTGNTIYF. The V and J genes are TRBV28 and TRBJ1-3; D unresolved. Germline assignment: CDR1 MDHEN and CDR2 SYDVKM. Trimming cost V 3 bases and J 2 bases, with 8 bases left between them. There are 14 residues in the CDR3.

The chain recombines TRBV12-5 with TRBJ1-5; 9 bases are shared with TRBD1. This CDR3 has 15 residues. V gave up 5 bases and J gave up 1 base; unmatched junction bases: 3. In germline, CDR1 is LGHNT, CDR2 FRNRAP. In DNA, the CDR3 is TGTGCTAGTGGTCCTGGGACAGGGAGCAATCAGCCCCAGCATTTT. Protein sequence: CASGPGTGSNQPQHF.

The chain links TRBV11-2 to TRBJ2-7, with D maybe TRBD1 (5 bases). Germline CDR1 reads SGHAT; CDR2 reads FQNNGV. V gave up 1 base and J gave up 0 bases, with 13 bases separating them. This CDR3 is built from 16 residues. The CDR3 coding sequence is TGTGCCAGCAGCTTAGGTTCAAGGGGTGCCTCCTACGAGCAGTACTTC. Protein: CASSLGSRGASYEQYF.

This clonotype was counted only a few times. V gene TRBV5-1 combines with J gene TRBJ2-1, with TRBD2 matching over 7 bases. V shed 5 bases and J 3 bases; nucleotides not matched to a gene: 8. The CDR3 is 15 amino acids. Germline CDR1 is SGHRS and CDR2 is YFSETQ. The CDR3 protein is CASSLSLADYNEQFF. DNA of the CDR3: TGCGCCAGCAGTTTGAGTCTAGCGGACTACAATGAGCAGTTCTTC. Looking up the rest from reference TRBV5-1 and TRBJ2-1 gives the full variable domain: KAGVTQTPRYLIKTRGQQVTLSCSPISGHRSVSWYQQTPGQGLQFLFEYFSETQRNKGNFPGRFSGRQFSNSRSEMNVSTLELGDSALYLCASSLSLADYNEQFFGPGTRLTVL.

V and J are TRBV19 and TRBJ1-1, with 10 bases aligning to TRBD1. Per the germline V gene, CDR1 is LNHDA and CDR2 is SQIVND (reference sequence). The CDR3 is made up of 14 amino acids. V lost 5 bases to trimming and J lost 4 bases; unmatched junction nucleotides: 4. CDR3 nucleotide sequence: TGTGCCAGTAGTGCCGGGACAGGGGCCACTGAAGCTTTCTTT. Translating it yields CASSAGTGATEAFF.

The table lists this clonotype with a count of one. This chain uses TRBV20-1 with TRBJ1-6; 9 bases fit TRBD1. J lost 3 bases, V lost 4 bases, and 13 bases had no gene match. This CDR3 region has 18 residues. Germline values: CDR1 DFQATT, CDR2 SNEGSKA (reference sequence). CDR3 amino acids: CSAKPLGDRALYNSPLHF. In DNA form, the CDR3 reads TGCAGTGCTAAACCCCTCGGGGACAGGGCTCTCTATAATTCACCCCTCCACTTT.

V gene TRBV19 combines with J gene TRBJ2-5; 7 nucleotides align to TRBD2. Germline CDR1 and CDR2: LNHDA and SQIVND (reference sequence). V shed 3 bases, J shed 4 bases, and the junction held 5 bases outside the gene matches. CDR3 length equals 14 residues. The CDR3 protein is CASSILAGVETQYF. The CDR3 DNA is TGTGCCAGTAGTATCTTGGCGGGAGTAGAGACCCAGTACTTC.

This clonotype is deemed large (0.1 to 1%). The chain combines TRBV7-2 with TRBJ2-3; the match to TRBD2 covers 8 bases. The CDR3 spans 17 residues. The V and J ends lost 2 bases and 7 bases, in that order; junction bases with no gene match: 14. Germline CDR1 and CDR2: SGHTA and FQGNSA. The CDR3: CASSLFGAGAVINTQYF. The DNA of the CDR3 is TGTGCCAGCAGCTTATTTGGAGCGGGAGCCGTAATAAATACGCAGTATTTT.

This clonotype was observed a few times. The CDR3 region is CASRPGPNSPLHF. The CDR3 nucleotides read TGTGCCAGCAGGCCGGGGCCTAATTCACCCCTCCACTTT. The chain links TRBV6-1 to TRBJ1-6, with D tentatively TRBD1 (5 bases). Per germline, CDR1 MNHNS and CDR2 SASEGT. The CDR3 contains 13 residues. V was shortened by 6 bases and J by 6 bases, with 9 bases between the two germline ends.

The chain couples TRBV5-6 to TRBJ1-2; TRBD1 matches at 8 bases. V was clipped by 6 bases and J by 4 bases; unmatched bases: 5. The germline CDR1 and CDR2 sequences are SGHDT and YYEEEE. The CDR3 has 13 residues. The CDR3 sequence is CASIRQGSYGYTF. CDR3 sequence (DNA): TGTGCCAGCATCCGACAGGGGAGCTATGGCTACACCTTC.

This clonotype was recorded a few times. The V call is TRBV7-2, the J call TRBJ1-1, with D possibly matching TRBD1 (6 bases). The CDR3 contains 15 residues. The V gene's germline CDR1 is SGHTA and CDR2 FQGNSA. The ends were cut back, 5 bases at V and 3 bases at J, with 16 bases in the middle. The CDR3 DNA reads as TGTGCCAGCAGCCCAAAACAGGGAACCGACACTGAAGCTTTCTTT. As protein: CASSPKQGTDTEAFF.

This clonotype was counted a few times. This chain links TRBV7-2 with TRBJ1-1; D unresolved. Deletions cut 3 bases from V and 1 base from J, with 24 bases between. Germline CDR1 reads SGHTA; CDR2 reads FQGNSA. The CDR3 covers 19 residues. The CDR3 loop is CASSFRVGRMLSGNTEAFF. The DNA of the CDR3 is TGTGCCAGCAGCTTTAGAGTCGGACGGATGCTATCAGGGAACACTGAAGCTTTCTTT.

The chain has TRBV7-2 and TRBJ2-3, with TRBD2 matching over 7 bases. CDR1 and CDR2 from the germline V gene are SGHTA and FQGNSA. The CDR3 sequence is 15 residues long. V gave up 8 bases and J gave up 3 bases; unmatched junction bases: 11. As DNA, the CDR3 is TGTGCCAGCGGTCCCGCGGGAGTAAGGACAGATACGCAGTATTTT. Protein: CASGPAGVRTDTQYF.

The chain has TRBV20-1 and TRBJ1-1; no firm D call. Germline V gene lookup returns CDR1 DFQATT and CDR2 SNEGSKA (reference sequence). CDR3 length: 13 residues. V was cut by 0 bases and J by 1 base, with 6 bases left in between. CDR3 sequence reads: CSAREDPNTEAFF. Here the CDR3 DNA reads TGCAGTGCTAGAGAGGACCCGAACACTGAAGCTTTCTTT.

A single count supports this clonotype. V is TRBV7-3 and J is TRBJ2-3; 12 positions match TRBD2. Germline V gene data show CDR1 as SGHTA and CDR2 as FQGTGA. The trim removed 4 bases at V and 5 bases at J, leaving 10 bases unmatched. The CDR3 has 17 amino acids. The CDR3 here is CASSSSTSGGRRDTQYF. DNA of the CDR3: TGTGCCAGCAGCTCCTCGACTAGCGGGGGTCGCAGAGATACGCAGTATTTT. The entire variable domain, with the rest obtained from reference TRBV7-3 and TRBJ2-3, is as follows: GAGVSQTPSNKVTEKGKYVELRCDPISGHTALYWYRQSLGQGPEFLIYFQGTGAADDSGLPNDRFFAVRPEGSVSTLKIQRTERGDSAVYLCASSSSTSGGRRDTQYFGPGTRLTVL.

The rearrangement links TRBV29-1 to TRBJ1-2, with 7 positions matching TRBD1. CDR1 and CDR2 from the germline V gene are SQVTM and ANQGSEA. The CDR3 extends over 15 amino acids. V shed 2 bases, J shed 0 bases, and the junction held 6 bases outside the gene matches. CDR3 nucleotide sequence: TGCAGCGTTGAAAGCACAGGGGAAGCTAACTATGGCTACACCTTC. Protein: CSVESTGEANYGYTF.

The V call is TRBV18, the J call TRBJ1-2; D may be TRBD1 (5 bases). This CDR3 comprises 13 residues. The V and J ends lost 3 bases and 6 bases respectively, with 11 bases between them. Germline values: CDR1 KGHSH, CDR2 LQKENI. CDR3 region: CASSPSEGNGYTF. For the CDR3, the DNA is TGTGCCAGCTCACCTTCCGAGGGGAATGGCTACACCTTC.

The chain combines TRBV24-1 with TRBJ1-5; TRBD1 aligns across 7 bases. The V gene end was trimmed by 4 bases and the J gene end by 6 bases; junction bases not matched to a gene: 8. The CDR3 sequence is 15 residues long. Germline CDR1 reads KGHDR; CDR2 reads SFDVKD. The CDR3 region has the DNA TGTGCCACCAGTGACTCCGACAGGGACCCTCAGCCCCAGCATTTT. It specifies CATSDSDRDPQPQHF.

V and J are TRBV2 and TRBJ1-2; D is undetermined. V was shortened by 3 bases and J by 2 bases, with 10 bases between the two germline ends. Germline CDR1 is SNHLY and CDR2 is FYNNEI. There are 14 residues in the CDR3. CDR3 sequence reads: CASSESARNYGYTF. The CDR3 coding sequence is TGTGCCAGCAGTGAGTCGGCCAGGAACTATGGCTACACCTTC.